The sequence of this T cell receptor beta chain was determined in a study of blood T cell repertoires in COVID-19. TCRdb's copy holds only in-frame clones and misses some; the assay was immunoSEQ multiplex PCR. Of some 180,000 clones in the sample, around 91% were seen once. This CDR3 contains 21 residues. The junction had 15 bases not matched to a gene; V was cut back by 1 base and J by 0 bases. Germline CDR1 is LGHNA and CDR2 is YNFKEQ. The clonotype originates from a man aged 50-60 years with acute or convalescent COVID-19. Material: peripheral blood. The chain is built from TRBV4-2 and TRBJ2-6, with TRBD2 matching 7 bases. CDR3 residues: CASSQGTGRGPPLSGANVLTF. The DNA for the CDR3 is TGTGCCAGCAGCCAAGGGACGGGGAGGGGCCCCCCACTCTCTGGGGCCAACGTCCTGACTTTC.